One sample yielded the 24 T cell receptor beta chains listed below, sequenced in a study of cytomegalovirus exposure and HLA in healthy donors. Primers included in the PCR were 60 Vbeta and 13 Jbeta primers. Using immunoSEQ multiplex PCR, the repertoire was profiled, and TCRdb retains in-frame clones only, with some absent. This table holds about 150,000 clones, approximately 77% found once. What was sequenced was PBMCs. The receptors here all came from a man between 18 and 29 years old in good health and CMV-seronegative.

This clone was counted between two and nine times. CDR3 protein: CASKTGDNEKLFF. The DNA for the CDR3 is TGTGCCAGCAAAACAGGGGATAATGAAAAACTGTTTTTT. The rearrangement uses TRBV6-1 and TRBJ1-4; TRBD1 agrees at 7 bases. The CDR3 has 13 amino acids. Trimming took 7 bases from V and 4 from J; bases not matched to a gene: 3. The germline V gene has CDR1 MNHNS and CDR2 SASEGT.

The CDR3 reads CASSRYSREGYNEQFF. CDR3 DNA: TGTGCCAGCAGCCGCTACTCACGGGAGGGGTACAATGAGCAGTTCTTC. The chain combines TRBV7-6 with TRBJ2-1; 8 positions match TRBD2. Germline trimming cut 5 bases from V and 4 bases from J; bases unmatched to any gene: 10. Looked up from germline, CDR1 is SGHVS and CDR2 is FNYEAQ. This CDR3 region has 16 residues.

The rearrangement uses TRBV11-3 and TRBJ2-5; tentative D call: TRBD1 (5 bases). The DNA end is more similar to TRBJ2-7, so the J call may be wrong. This CDR3 comprises 18 residues. Germline lookup yields CDR1 SGHNT and CDR2 YENEEA. In nucleotides, the CDR3 is TGTGCCAGCAGCTTAGATCGGTTCAGGGCAGGGTGTTTCTACGAGCAGTACTTC. Translated, it gives CASSLDRFRAGCFYEQYF.

The chain has TRBV7-9 and TRBJ2-7; D ambiguous. Germline V CDR1 and CDR2: SEHNR, FQNEAQ (reference sequence). Deletions cut 5 bases from V and 4 bases from J, with 15 bases between. This CDR3 has 14 amino acids. CDR3 DNA: TGTGCCAGCAGCCCTCTAGGTCGGTTATACGAGCAGTACTTC. It is translated as CASSPLGRLYEQYF. Full variable domain (outside the CDR3, taken from reference TRBV7-9 and TRBJ2-7): DTGVSQNPRHKITKRGQNVTFRCDPISEHNRLYWYRQTLGQGPEFLTYFQNEAQLEKSRLLSDRFSAERPKGSFSTLEIQRTEQGDSAMYLCASSPLGRLYEQYFGPGTRLTVT.

Notes on this clone: Mismatch with germline at one junction end may stem from a read error. V gene TRBV20-1 combines with J gene TRBJ2-1; the D gene is possibly TRBD1 (6 bases). CDR1 and CDR2 (germline): DFQATT, SNEGSKA (reference sequence). This CDR3 is built from 11 residues. Written as DNA, the CDR3 is TGCAGTGCAAATGTGGGGGCAGTGAGGGTCTTC. It codes for CSANVGAVRVF.

The chain has TRBV7-2 and TRBJ1-2; possible D gene TRBD1, 5 bases. The length of the CDR3 is 12 residues. Per the germline V gene, CDR1 is SGHTA and CDR2 is FQGNSA. V was pared by 5 bases and J by 6 bases, with 10 bases between. This CDR3 is CASSVQEHGYTF. CDR3 sequence (DNA): TGTGCCAGCAGCGTACAGGAGCATGGCTACACCTTC.

V usage is TRBV6-5 and J usage is TRBJ2-2; tentative D call: TRBD2 (6 bases). This CDR3 contains 15 residues. V was cut by 5 bases and J by 3 bases, with 13 bases left in between. Germline V lookup: CDR1 MNHEY, CDR2 SVGAGI. The CDR3 nucleotides read TGTGCCAGCAGTACGAAATGGGGGGACACCGGGGAGCTGTTTTTT. Protein sequence: CASSTKWGDTGELFF.

This rearrangement joins TRBV7-8 to TRBJ2-1; the match to TRBD2 covers 9 bases. Germline CDR1 is SGHVS and CDR2 is FQNEAQ. V was pared by 5 bases and J by 9 bases, with 8 bases of the junction left unmatched. The CDR3 has 14 residues. The CDR3, as DNA: TGTGCCAGCAGCCCTTGGACTAGCGTTGCTGAGCAGTTCTTC. This encodes CASSPWTSVAEQFF.

The rearrangement uses TRBV18 and TRBJ1-1, with no clear D. Germline V gives CDR1 KGHSH, CDR2 LQKENI. This CDR3 is built from 11 residues. Trimming removed 2 bases from V and 10 bases from J, with 8 bases in between. The CDR3 sequence: CASSPGLGAFF. The CDR3 DNA sequence: TGTGCCAGCTCACCAGGACTGGGAGCTTTCTTT. The whole variable domain, remainder taken from reference TRBV18 and TRBJ1-1, is NAGVMQNPRHLVRRRGQEARLRCSPMKGHSHVYWYRQLPEEGLKFMVYLQKENIIDESGMPKERFSAEFPKEGPSILRIQQVVRGDSAAYFCASSPGLGAFFGQGTRLTVV.

As regards this clone: Being one base from a much bigger clone, this may be a read error. This chain connects TRBV11-3 to TRBJ2-3; TRBD2 aligns across 10 bases. Trimming removed 5 bases from V and 0 bases from J; junction bases left unmatched: 2. The CDR3 has 15 amino acids. Germline loops: CDR1 SGHNT, CDR2 YENEEA. The CDR3 reads CASSPTSGSTDTQYF. As DNA, the CDR3 is TGTGCCAGCAGCCCGACTAGCGGGAGCACAGATACGCAGTATTTT. The whole variable domain, remainder taken from reference TRBV11-3 and TRBJ2-3, is EAGVVQSPRYKIIEKKQPVAFWCNPISGHNTLYWYLQNLGQGPELLIRYENEEAVDDSQLPKDRFSAERLKGVDSTLKIQPAELGDSAVYLCASSPTSGSTDTQYFGPGTRLTVL.

The CDR3 region is CASMRTPGANVLTF. The CDR3 bases are TGTGCCAGCATGAGAACCCCTGGGGCCAACGTCCTGACTTTC. This chain links TRBV9 with TRBJ2-6, with D uncertain. CDR1 SGDLS and CDR2 YYNGEE come from the germline V gene. The V and J ends lost 6 bases and 2 bases respectively, with 9 bases between them. The CDR3 is made up of 14 amino acids.

V and J are TRBV9 and TRBJ2-3; 8 bases agree with TRBD2. CDR3 length: 14 amino acids. Trimming cost V 4 bases and J 4 bases; bases outside gene matches: 5. From germline, CDR1 is SGDLS and CDR2 YYNGEE. This CDR3 reads CASSTSGKADTQYF. The CDR3 coding sequence is TGTGCCAGCAGCACTAGCGGAAAGGCAGATACGCAGTATTTT.

J is TRBJ1-1 and V is TRBV5-6, with 8 bases matching TRBD1. After removal of 0 bases from V and 0 bases from J, the junction contained 7 bases not matched to a gene. This CDR3 is built from 17 residues. Germline values: CDR1 SGHDT, CDR2 YYEEEE. The CDR3 loop reads CASSLGAAGQVNTEAFF. Here the CDR3 DNA reads TGTGCCAGCAGCTTGGGAGCCGCGGGACAGGTGAACACTGAAGCTTTCTTT. Full variable domain (remainder filled in from reference TRBV5-6 and TRBJ1-1): DAGVTQSPTHLIKTRGQQVTLRCSPKSGHDTVSWYQQALGQGPQFIFQYYEEEERQRGNFPDRFSGHQFPNYSSELNVNALLLGDSALYLCASSLGAAGQVNTEAFFGQGTRLTVV.

This chain's CDR3 is CAWSSALTSFYEQYF. CDR3 nucleotides: TGTGCCTGGAGTTCTGCCTTGACTAGCTTCTACGAGCAGTACTTC. This sequence joins TRBV30 and TRBJ2-7; 7 bases agree with TRBD2. V shed 2 bases, J shed 3 bases, and the junction held 10 bases outside the gene matches. Germline lookup yields CDR1 GTSNPN and CDR2 SVGIG (reference sequence). The CDR3 is 15 residues long. Drawing the rest from reference TRBV30 and TRBJ2-7, the complete variable domain is SQTIHQWPATLVQPVGSPLSLECTVEGTSNPNLYWYRQAAGRGLQLLFYSVGIGQISSEVPQNLSASRPQDRQFILSSKKLLLSDSGFYLCAWSSALTSFYEQYFGPGTRLTVT.

J is TRBJ2-5 and V is TRBV2; possibly TRBD2 for D (6 bases). The DNA matches TRBJ2-7 better at its end, which makes the J call doubtful. Germline V gene lookup returns CDR1 SNHLY and CDR2 FYNNEI. There are 14 residues in the CDR3. The CDR3, as DNA: TGTGCCAGCAGTGAGCGCGGGGCCCCCTACGAGCAGTACTTC. Protein: CASSERGAPYEQYF.

The genes are TRBV9 and TRBJ1-1, with D possibly matching TRBD1 (5 bases). From germline, CDR1 is SGDLS and CDR2 YYNGEE. V shed 5 bases and J shed 3 bases, with 20 bases lying between them. This CDR3 spans 16 amino acids. CDR3 coding DNA: TGTGCCAGCAGTTACGCCCGGCAGGGAGGTGACACTGAAGCTTTCTTT. Its protein is CASSYARQGGDTEAFF. Together with reference TRBV9 and TRBJ1-1, the CDR3 gives the full variable domain: DSGVTQTPKHLITATGQRVTLRCSPRSGDLSVYWYQQSLDQGLQFLIQYYNGEERAKGNILERFSAQQFPDLHSELNLSSLELGDSALYFCASSYARQGGDTEAFFGQGTRLTVV.

The chain combines TRBV4-3 with TRBJ2-1, with D uncertain. Germline assignment: CDR1 LGHNA and CDR2 YSLEER. The CDR3 runs to 14 residues. The V end was cut by 4 bases, the J end by 8 bases, with 15 bases between. This chain's CDR3 is CASSRREAPHEQFF. The CDR3 DNA is TGCGCCAGCAGCCGCAGAGAGGCCCCTCATGAGCAGTTCTTC.

This clone showed up just a few times. V is TRBV6-6 and J is TRBJ1-4; D ambiguous. This CDR3 has 14 amino acids. Trimming took off 2 bases at V and 8 bases at J, with 12 bases between the two ends. Germline V gene sequence: CDR1 MNHNY, CDR2 SVGAGI (reference sequence). DNA for the CDR3: TGTGCCAGCAGTTACAGCCCCTCGGGGGAAAAACTGTTTTTT. It specifies CASSYSPSGEKLFF.

The table lists this clone with a few counts. V is TRBV6-5 and J is TRBJ2-2; TRBD2 aligns across 7 bases. V was pared by 3 bases and J by 4 bases, with 5 bases of the junction left unmatched. This CDR3 region has 15 residues. CDR1 MNHEY and CDR2 SVGAGI come from the germline V gene. The CDR3 reads CASSYGLAATGELFF. The CDR3 DNA sequence: TGTGCCAGCAGTTATGGCCTAGCGGCCACCGGGGAGCTGTTTTTT.

The chain carries TRBV18 and TRBJ2-7, with TRBD1 identical over 9 bases. This CDR3 has 15 residues. Germline CDR1 reads KGHSH; CDR2 reads LQKENI. Trimming took 5 bases from V and 0 from J; bases not matched to a gene: 5. CDR3 amino acids: CASSSGQGVSYEQYF. The CDR3 DNA reads as TGTGCCAGCTCATCGGGACAGGGTGTCTCCTACGAGCAGTACTTC.

In its sample, this clone was seen a few times. The chain employs TRBV9 and TRBJ2-3, with TRBD2 identical over 11 bases. The CDR3 runs 14 residues. Losses at the gene ends were 8 bases for V and 7 bases for J; bases not matched to a gene: 9. Germline lookup yields CDR1 SGDLS and CDR2 YYNGEE. CDR3 sequence reads: CASAGTSGRNTQYF. The CDR3 DNA reads as TGTGCCAGTGCCGGGACTAGCGGTCGGAATACGCAGTATTTT.

The chain joins TRBV7-6 to TRBJ2-3; D possibly corresponds to TRBD2 (5 bases). Trimming pared 0 bases from V and 5 bases from J, leaving 9 bases between. Germline assignment: CDR1 SGHVS and CDR2 FNYEAQ. The CDR3 loop spans 14 amino acids. DNA of the CDR3: TGTGCCAGCAGCTTAGCGAGGGCCGGAGATACGCAGTATTTT. The encoded protein is CASSLARAGDTQYF.

The chain has TRBV10-3 and TRBJ2-1; the D gene is possibly TRBD1 (5 bases). V was shortened by 10 bases and J by 12 bases, with 10 bases between the two germline ends. The CDR3 consists of 9 residues. CDR1 and CDR2 (germline): ENHRY, SYGVKD. The chain's CDR3 is CAKGAGQFF. In DNA, the CDR3 is TGTGCCAAAGGGGCTGGGCAGTTCTTC.

DNA of the CDR3: TGTGCCAGCAACCGGCCAGAGGAAGAGACCCAGTACTTC. Its translation is CASNRPEEETQYF. V gene TRBV6-1 combines with J gene TRBJ2-5; D unresolved. Trimming shortened V by 7 bases and J by 3 bases, and 12 bases separated the two germline ends. The CDR3 is 13 residues long. The germline CDR1 and CDR2 sequences are MNHNS and SASEGT.